This T cell receptor beta chain was found in a study of T cell responses to AZD1222 COVID-19 vaccine. Findings and caveats of the study: Spike-wide vaccine-associated CD4 TCRs dominated at 160-218 and 743-854. No day 14 peak samples; only post-peak repertoires were characterized.

Assay: immunoSEQ multiplex PCR; the TCRdb copy retains only in-frame clones and omits some. The sample lists 65,000 to 70,000 clones, 80% occurring once. This CDR3 spans 15 amino acids. Germline V gives CDR1 MNHEY, CDR2 SVGAGI. V trimming: 3 bases; J trimming: 4 bases; junction bases outside the gene matches: 7. This clone came up a few times. The antigen is unknown. This material consisted of peripheral blood, taken on day 0 of AZD1222 vaccination. This chain connects TRBV6-5 to TRBJ2-7; the match to TRBD1 covers 9 bases. The TCR comes from an adult in good health. The CDR3 coding sequence is TGTGCCAGCAGTTATACCGGGACAGGGCCGTACGAGCAGTACTTC. Protein product: CASSYTGTGPYEQYF.